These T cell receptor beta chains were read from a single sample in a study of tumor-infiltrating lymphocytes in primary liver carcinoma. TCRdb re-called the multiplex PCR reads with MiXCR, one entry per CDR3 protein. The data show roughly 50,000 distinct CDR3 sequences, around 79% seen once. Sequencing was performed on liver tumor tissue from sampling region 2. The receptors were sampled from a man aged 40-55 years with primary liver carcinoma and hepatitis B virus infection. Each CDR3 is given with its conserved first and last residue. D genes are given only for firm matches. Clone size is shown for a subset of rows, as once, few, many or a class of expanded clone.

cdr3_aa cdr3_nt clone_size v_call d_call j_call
CTSSFGTVSNTEAFF TGTACCAGCAGTTTCGGAACTGTCTCGAACACTGAAGCTTTCTTC once TRBV12-3/TRBV12-4 - TRBJ1-1
CAISESLPTHYF TGTGCCATCAGTGAAAGTCTACCAACGCATTATTTT - TRBV2 - TRBJ2-3
CVGSLSVRLAGGGYEQYF TGTGTCGGCAGCTTATCCGTTAGACTAGCGGGAGGGGGGTATGAGCAGTACTTC - TRBV11-2 TRBD2 TRBJ2-7
CANSFLSGTDTQYF TGTGCCAACAGTTTCCTTAGCGGTACAGATACGCAGTATTTT - TRBV28 - TRBJ2-3
CASNPSSSYEQYF TGTGCCAGCAACCCGAGTTCCTCTTACGAGCAGTACTTC many TRBV7-9 - TRBJ2-7
CARSSPGGKGRYEQYF TGTGCCAGAAGTTCCCCCGGCGGGAAGGGACGGTACGAGCAGTACTTC - TRBV28 - TRBJ2-7
CASSFVLTDTQYF TGTGCCAGCAGCTTCGTCCTCACAGATACGCAGTATTTT many TRBV5-6 - TRBJ2-3
CAINATEGGELFF TGTGCCATCAACGCGACGGAGGGCGGGGAGCTGTTTTTT - TRBV10-3 - TRBJ2-2
CASRRVNLAGEDEQFF TGTGCCAGCAGACGAGTCAACCTAGCGGGAGAAGATGAGCAGTTCTTC - TRBV7-2 TRBD2 TRBJ2-1
CASNPQEDLGGANVLTF TGTGCCAGCAACCCCCAAGAAGATTTGGGTGGGGCCAACGTCCTGACTTTC - TRBV4-2 - TRBJ2-6
CASSYLRGGWENGYTF TGTGCCAGTAGTTACCTGAGGGGAGGCTGGGAAAATGGCTACACCTTC - TRBV6-5 - TRBJ1-2
CASSGLALAETQYF TGTGCCAGCAGCGGTCTCGCCCTGGCGGAGACCCAGTACTTC - TRBV27 - TRBJ2-5
CASSFGPTEGFF TGTGCCAGCAGTTTCGGGCCCACCGAAGGTTTCTTT - TRBV6-6 - TRBJ1-1
CSIKTGGTDTQYF TGCAGCATTAAAACAGGGGGTACAGATACGCAGTATTTT - TRBV29-1 TRBD1 TRBJ2-3
CASIERNEQFF TGTGCCAGCATTGAACGGAATGAGCAGTTCTTC - TRBV6-1 - TRBJ2-1
CANTRQEYYGQYF TGTGCCAACACCCGACAGGAATACTACGGGCAGTACTTC once TRBV12-3/TRBV12-4 - TRBJ2-7
CASSERDRHTEAQYF TGTGCCAGTAGCGAACGGGACAGGCACACAGAAGCGCAGTATTTT once TRBV11-2 TRBD1 TRBJ2-3
CVSSQAGRGQGGNTGELFF TGTGTCAGCAGCCAGGCCGGACGGGGGCAGGGGGGTAACACCGGGGAGCTGTTTTTT - TRBV4-2 - TRBJ2-2
CDSSRGSDTQYF TGTGACAGCAGCCGGGGCTCAGATACGCAGTATTTT - TRBV12-3/TRBV12-4 - TRBJ2-3
CASSWGGLFRDEQNF TGTGCCAGCAGCTGGGGTGGATTATTCAGGGACGAGCAGAACTTC - TRBV5-4 - TRBJ2-7
CASLAGLFYNEQFF TGTGCCTCGCTAGCGGGCCTCTTCTACAATGAGCAGTTCTTC - TRBV12-3/TRBV12-4 TRBD2 TRBJ2-1
CASSMSTDTQYF TGTGCCAGTAGCATGAGCACAGATACGCAGTATTTT - TRBV19 - TRBJ2-3
CASGRQGTTGQYF TGTGCCAGCGGCCGACAGGGGACCACCGGGCAGTACTTC - TRBV6-5 TRBD1 TRBJ2-7
CAAGGVQKHEAFF TGTGCCGCAGGAGGGGTGCAGAAGCATGAAGCTTTCTTT - TRBV10-3 - TRBJ1-1
CSARLAGEDTQYF TGCAGTGCTCGACTAGCGGGAGAGGATACGCAGTATTTT - TRBV20-1 TRBD2 TRBJ2-3
CASSWTSGSTNEQYF TGTGCCAGCAGTTGGACTAGCGGATCTACCAACGAGCAGTACTTC - TRBV6-5 TRBD2 TRBJ2-7
CASSLSYRGPVIQVRSYNEQFF TGTGCCAGCAGCCTCTCCTACAGGGGTCCCGTGATACAGGTTCGCTCCTACAATGAGCAGTTCTTC - TRBV11-2 TRBD1 TRBJ2-1
CANSLGLAGEVDNERFF TGTGCCAACAGCCTGGGACTAGCGGGAGAAGTTGACAATGAGAGGTTCTTC once TRBV11-1 TRBD2 TRBJ2-1
CSFLTGEQSF TGCAGCTTTCTGACTGGGGAGCAATCCTTC - TRBV29-1 - TRBJ2-1
CAISQDLAVRGTEAFF TGCGCCATCAGCCAAGATCTTGCGGTCAGGGGTACTGAAGCTTTCTTT - TRBV4-1 - TRBJ1-1
CASSLLAGGPPYGQYF TGTGCCAGTAGCTTATTAGCGGGAGGGCCTCCCTACGGGCAGTACTTC few TRBV12-3/TRBV12-4 TRBD2 TRBJ2-7
CASRRGRAPLHF TGTGCCAGCAGACGTGGACGGGCACCCCTCCACTTT many TRBV28 - TRBJ1-6
CASSYDCSQETQYF TGTGCCAGCAGTTACGACTGCAGTCAAGAGACCCAATACTTC - TRBV6-2/TRBV6-3 - TRBJ2-5
CASSLDGDGYTF TGTGCCAGCAGCTTGGACGGCGATGGCTACACCTTC - TRBV7-3 - TRBJ1-2